The 7 T cell receptor beta chains below all came from one sample that was sequenced in a study of cytomegalovirus exposure and HLA in healthy donors. The study ran its PCR with 60 Vbeta and 13 Jbeta primers. Some clones are missing from TCRdb's copy, which holds only in-frame ones; the method was immunoSEQ multiplex PCR. The data hold 120,000 or so clones, with approximately 79% observed a single time. Sequencing input: PBMCs. These receptors all come from a man aged 50-60 years in good health and CMV-seropositive.

The chain joins TRBV2 to TRBJ2-2; D may be TRBD1 (5 bases). Germline assignment: CDR1 SNHLY and CDR2 FYNNEI. The V end was cut by 3 bases, the J end by 4 bases, with 9 bases between. The CDR3 sequence is 14 residues long. The CDR3, as DNA: TGTGCCAGCAGTGAGAGACAGATCACCGGGGAGCTGTTTTTT. Its protein product is CASSERQITGELFF. Using reference TRBV2 and TRBJ2-2 for the parts outside the CDR3, the full variable domain is EPEVTQTPSHQVTQMGQEVILRCVPISNHLYFYWYRQILGQKVEFLVSFYNNEISEKSEIFDDQFSVERPDGSNFTLKIRSTKLEDSAMYFCASSERQITGELFFGEGSRLTVL.

This chain links TRBV19 with TRBJ2-7; possible D gene TRBD2, 5 bases. Per the germline V gene, CDR1 is LNHDA and CDR2 is SQIVND (reference sequence). The V gene lost 5 bases and the J gene lost 7 bases, with 21 bases spanning the gap. CDR3 length equals 15 residues. The CDR3 here is CASSPDGERHKEQYF. CDR3 in DNA: TGTGCCAGTAGTCCCGACGGGGAAAGACATAAGGAGCAGTACTTC. Based on the CDR3 plus reference TRBV19 and TRBJ2-7, the full variable domain is DGGITQSPKYLFRKEGQNVTLSCEQNLNHDAMYWYRQDPGQGLRLIYYSQIVNDFQKGDIAEGYSVSREKKESFPLTVTSAQKNPTAFYLCASSPDGERHKEQYFGPGTRLTVT.

The chain recombines TRBV2 with TRBJ1-1; 7 bases align to TRBD1. The CDR3 has 16 residues. CDR1 and CDR2 from the germline V gene are SNHLY and FYNNEI. The ends lost 7 bases at V and 0 bases at J; junction bases unmatched: 11. In DNA, the CDR3 is TGTGCCAGCACCATCAGGGGGGATACTATGAACACTGAAGCTTTCTTT. This translates into CASTIRGDTMNTEAFF.

With regard to this clone: Its ends do not fully match the called genes, so a read error is possible. The J gene is TRBJ2-1, the V gene TRBV7-9, with a weak D call TRBD1 (8 bases). Per germline, CDR1 SEHNR and CDR2 FQNEAQ (reference sequence). The length of the CDR3 is 18 residues. The chain's CDR3 is CSSSLRHTGGARYNEQFF. The CDR3, as DNA: TGTTCCAGCAGCTTACGACATACAGGGGGGGCGCGTTACAATGAGCAGTTCTTC.

The chain uses TRBV4-3 and TRBJ1-5, with D unresolved. CDR1 and CDR2 (germline): LGHNA, YSLEER. This CDR3 is built from 16 residues. Trimming stripped 3 bases from V and 1 base from J, with 13 bases between. CDR3 sequence reads: CASSQNGPGSNQPQHF. CDR3 in DNA: TGCGCCAGCAGCCAGAACGGGCCGGGAAGCAATCAGCCCCAGCATTTT.

This clone showed up just once. The genes are TRBV6-5 and TRBJ1-6, with 7 bases aligning to TRBD1. From germline, CDR1 is MNHEY and CDR2 SVGAGI. Trimming took 5 bases from V and 7 from J; bases not matched to a gene: 8. The CDR3 has 15 residues. The CDR3 DNA sequence: TGTGCCAGCAGTCTCCGACAGGGCCCGAATTCACCCCTCCACTTT. Its translation is CASSLRQGPNSPLHF.

This clone was seen only once. This chain links TRBV6-5 with TRBJ1-5, with TRBD1 matching 8 bases. This CDR3 is 14 amino acids long. V shed 5 bases, J shed 4 bases, and the junction held 4 bases outside the gene matches. Germline lookup yields CDR1 MNHEY and CDR2 SVGAGI. The CDR3 DNA reads TGTGCCAGCAGTCCCCGGGACAGGAATCAGCCCCAGCATTTT. Translated, it gives CASSPRDRNQPQHF.